The rows below give T cell receptor beta chains drawn from one sample of a study of blood T cell repertoires in COVID-19. The method was immunoSEQ multiplex PCR; TCRdb's version includes in-frame clones alone and lacks a portion of them. The sample lists roughly 250,000 clones, 80% to 90% occurring once. The source material was PBMCs or T cells enriched from blood (not recorded which). The source of these receptors is a woman between 35 and 50 years old who had been exposed to COVID-19. The CDR3 runs from the conserved cysteine through the conserved F or W. Fields, in order: D gene, V gene, J gene, clone size, CDR3 protein, CDR3 DNA. The D gene is left open where the match is weak. Size is stated for part of the rows, as once, few or many counts, or as a class when the clone is expanded.

D: NA
V: TRBV3-1/TRBV3-2
J: TRBJ2-3
size: NA
CDR3: CASSQESYRGTDTQYF
DNA: TGTGCCAGCAGCCAAGAATCTTACAGAGGCACAGATACGCAGTATTTT

D: TRBD2
V: TRBV10-3
J: TRBJ2-3
size: NA
CDR3: CATTLAGVSTDTQYF
DNA: TGTGCCACCACTCTAGCGGGGGTGAGCACAGATACGCAGTATTTT

D: TRBD2
V: TRBV5-1
J: TRBJ2-7
size: NA
CDR3: CASSLGGTSDVEQYF
DNA: TGCGCCAGCAGCTTGGGCGGGACTAGCGATGTGGAGCAGTACTTC

D: NA
V: TRBV5-1
J: TRBJ1-1
size: few
CDR3: CASSLSGVGTEAFF
DNA: TGCGCCAGCAGCTTGAGCGGCGTTGGTACTGAAGCTTTCTTT

D: TRBD1
V: TRBV7-8
J: TRBJ2-5
size: NA
CDR3: CASSRIQGASGETQYF
DNA: TGTGCCAGCAGCCGGATACAGGGGGCTTCGGGAGAGACCCAGTACTTC

D: NA
V: TRBV4-3
J: TRBJ1-2
size: NA
CDR3: CASSQDYVGWEGLNYGYTF
DNA: TGCGCCAGCAGCCAAGATTACGTGGGTTGGGAGGGGTTAAACTATGGCTACACCTTC

D: NA
V: TRBV19
J: TRBJ1-1
size: once
CDR3: CATNRQFNTEAFF
DNA: TGTGCCACCAATAGACAGTTTAACACTGAAGCTTTCTTT

D: TRBD1
V: TRBV28
J: TRBJ2-1
size: NA
CDR3: CASSPRIPWTGTYNEQFF
DNA: TGTGCCAGCAGTCCGCGTATTCCATGGACAGGGACTTACAATGAGCAGTTCTTC

D: TRBD2
V: TRBV27
J: TRBJ2-3
size: NA
CDR3: CASSLYGAGGSIFLHTQYF
DNA: TGTGCCAGCAGTTTATATGGAGCGGGGGGGTCCATTTTCCTCCATACGCAGTATTTT

D: NA
V: TRBV7-2
J: TRBJ2-2
size: NA
CDR3: CASSKGNTGELFF
DNA: TGTGCCAGCAGTAAGGGGAATACCGGGGAGCTGTTTTTT

D: TRBD2
V: TRBV29-1
J: TRBJ2-3
size: NA
CDR3: CSVAPGGDTQYF
DNA: TGCAGCGTTGCCCCGGGGGGAGATACGCAGTATTTT

D: NA
V: TRBV28
J: TRBJ2-5
size: NA
CDR3: CASSWRGETQYF
DNA: TGTGCCAGCAGTTGGAGAGGAGAGACCCAGTACTTC

D: NA
V: TRBV11-2
J: TRBJ2-3
size: NA
CDR3: CASSPVQGTDTQYF
DNA: TGTGCCAGCAGCCCAGTCCAGGGCACAGATACGCAGTATTTT

D: NA
V: TRBV5-1
J: TRBJ1-2
size: NA
CDR3: CASSLYPDRTYGYTF
DNA: TGCGCCAGCAGCTTGTACCCCGACAGGACCTATGGCTACACCTTC

D: NA
V: TRBV7-9
J: TRBJ2-1
size: NA
CDR3: CASSNRETYRYEQFF
DNA: TGTGCCAGCAGCAACAGGGAAACGTATCGGTATGAGCAGTTCTTC

D: NA
V: TRBV7-9
J: TRBJ1-5
size: NA
CDR3: CDCAGVHQPQHF
DNA: TGTGATTGCGCGGGGGTCCATCAGCCCCAGCATTTT

D: NA
V: TRBV3-1/TRBV3-2
J: TRBJ2-7
size: NA
CDR3: CASSLNEGYEQYF
DNA: TGTGCCAGCAGCCTCAATGAGGGCTACGAGCAGTACTTC

D: NA
V: TRBV14
J: TRBJ1-1
size: NA
CDR3: CASSQAGRTEAFF
DNA: TGTGCCAGCAGCCAAGCGGGTAGAACTGAAGCTTTCTTT

D: NA
V: TRBV28
J: TRBJ1-1
size: NA
CDR3: CASSSGALRNTEAFF
DNA: TGTGCCAGCAGTTCTGGGGCCCTCAGGAACACTGAAGCTTTCTTT

D: NA
V: TRBV4-1
J: TRBJ1-1
size: NA
CDR3: CASSITWGGDTEAFF
DNA: TGCGCCAGCAGCATCACTTGGGGGGGCGATACTGAAGCTTTCTTT

D: NA
V: TRBV9
J: TRBJ2-1
size: once
CDR3: CASSTSSIHEQFF
DNA: TGTGCCAGCAGCACCTCTAGCATACATGAGCAGTTCTTC

D: NA
V: TRBV24-1
J: TRBJ2-5
size: NA
CDR3: CATSDLQGGETQYF
DNA: TGTGCCACCAGTGATTTGCAGGGGGGAGAGACCCAGTACTTC

D: NA
V: TRBV5-1
J: TRBJ2-3
size: NA
CDR3: CASSLMLATDTQYF
DNA: TGTGCCAGCAGCTTGATGTTAGCTACAGATACGCAGTATTTT

D: TRBD1
V: TRBV7-3
J: TRBJ2-1
size: NA
CDR3: CASSLTQGIPWNEQFF
DNA: TGTGCCAGCAGCTTAACACAGGGGATACCTTGGAATGAGCAGTTCTTC

D: TRBD2
V: TRBV5-1
J: TRBJ2-5
size: NA
CDR3: CARSLGGAGAGETQYF
DNA: TGCGCCCGCAGCCTCGGGGGAGCGGGGGCGGGGGAGACCCAGTACTTC

D: NA
V: TRBV28
J: TRBJ1-1
size: NA
CDR3: CASSLLPGEAFF
DNA: TGTGCCAGCAGTTTATTACCAGGTGAAGCTTTCTTT

D: NA
V: TRBV21-1
J: TRBJ2-1
size: few
CDR3: CASAPGGQIYNEQFF
DNA: TGTGCCAGCGCCCCTGGGGGACAAATCTACAATGAGCAGTTCTTC

D: TRBD2
V: TRBV5-1
J: TRBJ2-3
size: NA
CDR3: CASSLVARGGLDTQYF
DNA: TGCGCCAGCAGCTTGGTGGCGCGGGGGGGCCTCGATACGCAGTATTTT

D: NA
V: TRBV3-1/TRBV3-2
J: TRBJ2-2
size: NA
CDR3: CASSLTSPGELFF
DNA: TGTGCCAGCAGCCTTACGAGTCCCGGGGAGCTGTTTTTT

D: NA
V: TRBV7-6
J: TRBJ2-2
size: NA
CDR3: CASSLGHGARGTGELFF
DNA: TGTGCCAGCAGCTTAGGACACGGGGCGAGGGGGACCGGGGAGCTGTTTTTT

D: NA
V: TRBV3-1/TRBV3-2
J: TRBJ1-4
size: NA
CDR3: CASSQFGATNEKLFF
DNA: TGTGCCAGCAGCCAATTTGGAGCGACTAATGAAAAACTGTTTTTT

D: NA
V: TRBV24-1
J: TRBJ2-1
size: NA
CDR3: CATSDLRSRTGGNEQFF
DNA: TGTGCCACCAGTGATTTGCGGAGCCGCACGGGCGGGAATGAGCAGTTCTTC

D: NA
V: TRBV28
J: TRBJ1-6
size: NA
CDR3: CASSLSEGLGSLYNSPLHF
DNA: TGTGCCAGCAGTTTGTCGGAGGGATTGGGAAGCTTGTATAATTCACCCCTCCACTTT

D: TRBD2
V: TRBV19
J: TRBJ2-3
size: NA
CDR3: CASSIAGGRAGDTQYF
DNA: TGTGCCAGTAGTATAGCGGGCGGGAGGGCCGGAGATACGCAGTATTTT

D: TRBD1
V: TRBV19
J: TRBJ1-2
size: NA
CDR3: CASSIISGSGGNYGYTF
DNA: TGTGCCAGTAGTATTATCTCTGGATCAGGGGGCAACTATGGCTACACCTTC

D: TRBD2
V: TRBV29-1
J: TRBJ2-2
size: NA
CDR3: CSVRRGAGELFF
DNA: TGCAGCGTTAGGCGGGGGGCCGGGGAGCTGTTTTTT

D: NA
V: TRBV30
J: TRBJ1-2
size: NA
CDR3: CAWSEQGYYGYTF
DNA: TGTGCCTGGAGCGAGCAGGGTTACTATGGCTACACCTTC

D: NA
V: TRBV7-9
J: TRBJ2-2
size: NA
CDR3: CASSLLAGGELFF
DNA: TGTGCCAGCAGCTTATTGGCGGGAGGGGAGCTGTTTTTT

D: TRBD2
V: TRBV27
J: TRBJ2-7
size: NA
CDR3: CALSHPRGGDRHEQYF
DNA: TGTGCCTTGTCCCATCCCCGGGGAGGGGATCGCCACGAGCAGTACTTC

D: TRBD1
V: TRBV30
J: TRBJ1-2
size: NA
CDR3: CAWSPDRGRYYGYTF
DNA: TGTGCCTGGAGTCCGGACAGGGGGCGGTACTATGGCTACACCTTC

D: TRBD1
V: TRBV6-5
J: TRBJ1-2
size: once
CDR3: CASRRGLSGYTF
DNA: TGTGCCAGCCGGAGGGGGCTCTCTGGCTACACCTTC

D: TRBD2
V: TRBV7-8
J: TRBJ2-1
size: NA
CDR3: CASSPGLAGGVNEQFF
DNA: TGTGCCAGCAGCCCAGGGCTAGCGGGAGGGGTCAATGAGCAGTTCTTC

D: NA
V: TRBV5-1
J: TRBJ2-7
size: NA
CDR3: CASSLAGLYEQYF
DNA: TGCGCCAGCAGCTTGGCGGGGTTGTACGAGCAGTACTTC

D: NA
V: TRBV29-1
J: TRBJ1-1
size: NA
CDR3: CSVAGESTEAFF
DNA: TGCAGCGTTGCAGGGGAGTCCACTGAAGCTTTCTTT

D: NA
V: TRBV28
J: TRBJ1-1
size: NA
CDR3: CASSFGGGANTEAFF
DNA: TGTGCCAGCAGTTTCGGGGGGGGCGCGAACACTGAAGCTTTCTTT

D: NA
V: TRBV11-3
J: TRBJ1-1
size: few
CDR3: CASSSSPGNLEAFF
DNA: TGTGCCAGCAGTTCTAGCCCGGGGAATCTCGAAGCTTTCTTT

D: TRBD1
V: TRBV30
J: TRBJ2-7
size: NA
CDR3: CAWTRALIPSQGAYEQYF
DNA: TGTGCCTGGACCAGGGCCCTAATCCCTTCACAGGGGGCCTACGAGCAGTACTTC

D: TRBD2
V: TRBV24-1
J: TRBJ2-1
size: NA
CDR3: CATSDPGLADYNEQFF
DNA: TGTGCCACCAGTGATCCGGGACTAGCGGACTACAATGAGCAGTTCTTC

D: TRBD1
V: TRBV6-5
J: TRBJ1-2
size: NA
CDR3: CASSREQGIYGYTF
DNA: TGTGCCAGCAGTAGAGAACAGGGGATCTATGGCTACACCTTC

D: TRBD2
V: TRBV29-1
J: TRBJ2-5
size: NA
CDR3: CSVVWLAGVGQETQYF
DNA: TGCAGCGTTGTCTGGCTAGCGGGAGTTGGTCAAGAGACCCAGTACTTC

D: NA
V: TRBV12-5
J: TRBJ2-3
size: NA
CDR3: CASGDHPGRNAGNTDTQYF
DNA: TGTGCTAGTGGGGATCATCCAGGGAGGAACGCGGGCAACACAGATACGCAGTATTTT

D: TRBD1
V: TRBV7-9
J: TRBJ2-4
size: NA
CDR3: CASSYPPGQGAKSKNIQYF
DNA: TGTGCCAGCAGTTACCCCCCGGGACAGGGGGCAAAATCCAAAAACATTCAGTACTTC

D: NA
V: TRBV28
J: TRBJ2-1
size: NA
CDR3: CASSLLLDEQFF
DNA: TGTGCCAGCAGTTTATTACTAGATGAGCAGTTCTTC

D: NA
V: TRBV19
J: TRBJ1-6
size: NA
CDR3: CASSSQWNSPLHF
DNA: TGTGCCAGTAGTTCGCAGTGGAATTCACCCCTCCACTTT

D: TRBD1
V: TRBV19
J: TRBJ1-5
size: NA
CDR3: CASSIRGQGAGSNQPQHF
DNA: TGTGCCAGTAGTATACGGGGACAGGGGGCGGGAAGCAATCAGCCCCAGCATTTT

D: NA
V: TRBV6-2/TRBV6-3
J: TRBJ2-2
size: NA
CDR3: CASSSIATGELFF
DNA: TGTGCCAGCAGTTCCATAGCGACTGGGGAGCTGTTTTTT

D: TRBD2
V: TRBV6-4
J: TRBJ2-1
size: once
CDR3: CASSETGTSAYNEQFF
DNA: TGTGCCAGCAGTGAAACGGGGACTAGCGCTTACAATGAGCAGTTCTTC